Listed below are T cell receptor beta chains from one sample, sequenced in a study of T-cell memory formation after mild COVID-19. Each CDR3 protein gets one entry after TCRdb re-called the 5' RACE reads with MiXCR. The sample contains 60,000 to 65,000 distinct CDR3 sequences, about a tenth of which appear only once. The sequencing input was PBMCs or a T cell subset sorted from them (not recorded which). Source of these receptors: a young man who had mild COVID-19 (a few samples of this study predate the infection). Cell type and time point are not known. CDR3s include the opening cysteine and the closing phenylalanine or tryptophan. The D gene is left open where the match is weak. The size entry is marked missing in some rows and otherwise reads once, few, many or a size class.

TRBJ2-3,many,.,TRBV7-6,TGTGCCAGCAGTCCCACTAGGGCCTCAGGAGATACGCAGTATTTT,CASSPTRASGDTQYF
TRBJ2-4,many,.,TRBV6-2/TRBV6-3,TGTGCCAGCTCTCTTCTAGCCAAAAACATTCAGTACTTC,CASSLLAKNIQYF
TRBJ2-5,.,.,TRBV9,TGTGCCAGCAGCGGTGCGGGGCCCACGTACCAAGAGACCCAGTACTTC,CASSGAGPTYQETQYF
TRBJ2-5,.,TRBD1,TRBV6-5,TGTGCCAGCAGTTACGGCCACAGGGGATACCAAGAGACCCAGTACTTC,CASSYGHRGYQETQYF
TRBJ1-2,.,.,TRBV4-1,TGCGCCAGCAGCCAAGGAGGGGGCTACACCTTC,CASSQGGGYTF
TRBJ2-7,.,TRBD1,TRBV7-6,TGTGCCAGCAGCTTTGGACAGGGGGGGGAGCAGTACTTC,CASSFGQGGEQYF
TRBJ2-5,many,.,TRBV7-2,TGTGCCAGCAGTCTAGCTCAAACGGGGTCCCAGTACTTC,CASSLAQTGSQYF
TRBJ2-5,.,.,TRBV6-2/TRBV6-3,TGTGCCAGCAGCGACCCCCACGGGGGGCGAGAGACCCAGTACTTC,CASSDPHGGRETQYF
TRBJ2-3,.,.,TRBV9,TGTGCCAGCAGCGTAGCTCCTCCGGGACTCATGGCAGATACGCAGTATTTT,CASSVAPPGLMADTQYF
TRBJ2-4,many,.,TRBV20-1,TGCAGTGCTAAGGCGGGATCTACCATTCAGTACTTC,CSAKAGSTIQYF
TRBJ2-3,few,TRBD2,TRBV4-3,TGCGCCAGCAGCCAAGATGAGGCTAGCGGGGGGGATACGCAGTATTTT,CASSQDEASGGDTQYF
TRBJ2-3,.,.,TRBV7-9,TGTGCCAGCAGCTTAGCGGGGCCCAAAGATACGCAGTATTTT,CASSLAGPKDTQYF
TRBJ1-2,few,TRBD1,TRBV4-1,TGCGCCAGCAGCCAAGCGGGCTCTGGACAGGGAACCTATGGCTACACCTTC,CASSQAGSGQGTYGYTF
TRBJ2-1,.,TRBD2,TRBV5-5,TGTGCCAGCACCATCGTTCCCGGGGGGGCGGTCTACAATGAGCAGTTCTTC,CASTIVPGGAVYNEQFF
TRBJ2-5,few,.,TRBV28,TGTGCCAGCAGCCCGAAACGGGGGTTGAAGACCCAGTACTTC,CASSPKRGLKTQYF
TRBJ2-1,many,TRBD2,TRBV11-2,TGTGCCAGCAGCTTAGGAAGCCTAGCGGGGATTAATGAGCAGTTCTTC,CASSLGSLAGINEQFF
TRBJ2-3,.,.,TRBV3-1,TGTGCCAGCAGCCAAGGCTGGAAGGCAGATACGCAGTATTTT,CASSQGWKADTQYF
TRBJ2-3,.,TRBD2,TRBV6-6,TGTGCCAGCAGCAGACTAGCGGGGGGAACGACAGATACGCAGTATTTT,CASSRLAGGTTDTQYF
TRBJ2-3,many,TRBD1,TRBV6-1,TGTGCCAGCATTCTCGACAGGGTTGCAGATACGCAGTATTTT,CASILDRVADTQYF
TRBJ1-2,many,TRBD1,TRBV5-1,TGCGCCAGCAGCCCGGGACAGGACTATGGCTACACCTTC,CASSPGQDYGYTF
TRBJ2-3,few,.,TRBV5-1,TGCGCCAGCAGCAAACAGGAGGTCACAGATACGCAGTATTTT,CASSKQEVTDTQYF
TRBJ2-1,many,.,TRBV5-6,TGTGCCAGCAGCTACCTGTTGGGGAATGAGCAGTTCTTC,CASSYLLGNEQFF
TRBJ2-3,few,.,TRBV5-1,TGCGCCAGCAGCTCCGGCGGAGGGGCCGGACGTCGGGATACGCAGTATTTT,CASSSGGGAGRRDTQYF
TRBJ1-6,.,TRBD1,TRBV4-1,TGCGCCAGCAGCCAAGATGGACAGGGGGAGACACCCCTCCACTTT,CASSQDGQGETPLHF
TRBJ1-6,few,.,TRBV12-3/TRBV12-4,TGTGCCAGCAGTTTAGCAGGGGCGGTTTCACCCCTCCACTTT,CASSLAGAVSPLHF
TRBJ2-1,few,TRBD2,TRBV5-4,TGTGCCAGCAGCACCTCAACCGGGGGGGCATACAATGAGCAGTTCTTC,CASSTSTGGAYNEQFF
TRBJ2-5,few,TRBD1,TRBV7-2,TGTGCAGGCACCAGGGGGCCAGGAGAGACCCAGTACTTC,CAGTRGPGETQYF
TRBJ2-7,few,TRBD1,TRBV11-2,TGTGCCAGCAGCTTAGCCGGACAGGGCTACGAGCAGTACTTC,CASSLAGQGYEQYF
TRBJ2-5,many,.,TRBV18,TGTGCCAGCTCACCAGACAGATACCAAGAGACCCAGTACTTC,CASSPDRYQETQYF
TRBJ2-5,many,TRBD2,TRBV7-2,TGTGCCAGCAGCTTGGGACTAGCGGGGGGCAACCAAGAGACCCAGTACTTC,CASSLGLAGGNQETQYF
TRBJ2-2,few,.,TRBV20-1,TGCAGTGCTGTTCAGGGAGCGGGGAACACCGGGGAGCTGTTTTTT,CSAVQGAGNTGELFF
TRBJ2-3,many,TRBD1,TRBV6-5,TGTGCCAGCAGTCCACTCCAGGACAGGAGGACAGATACGCAGTATTTT,CASSPLQDRRTDTQYF
TRBJ2-3,few,TRBD2,TRBV7-2,TGTGCCAGCAGCTTACTAGCGGGGGTCCGCACAGATACGCAGTATTTT,CASSLLAGVRTDTQYF
TRBJ2-1,few,TRBD2,TRBV12-3/TRBV12-4,TGTGCCAGCAGTATCGGCATCGGACTAGGGAATGAGCAGTTCTTC,CASSIGIGLGNEQFF
TRBJ2-6,few,.,TRBV4-2,TGTGCCAGCAGCCCATTGGGTGGGGCCAACGTCCTGACTTTC,CASSPLGGANVLTF
TRBJ1-1,few,.,TRBV7-9,TGTGCCAGCAGCTCCGTGTTGGGGTTGGGGGCTGAAGCTTTCTTT,CASSSVLGLGAEAFF
TRBJ2-7,.,TRBD2,TRBV29-1,TGCAGCGTGCAACCGGGACTAGCGCGCGAGCAGTACTTC,CSVQPGLAREQYF
TRBJ1-6,few,TRBD1,TRBV5-1,TGCGCCAGCAGCTGGACAGGGGTCAATTCACCCCTCCACTTT,CASSWTGVNSPLHF
TRBJ1-5,few,.,TRBV7-2,TGTGCCAGCAGCTTAGTCAACGGTCAGCCCCAGCATTTT,CASSLVNGQPQHF
TRBJ1-4,.,.,TRBV7-2,TGTGCCAGCAGCCCCCGTCGAGGCTCTAATGAAAAACTGTTTTTT,CASSPRRGSNEKLFF
TRBJ2-2,few,.,TRBV4-1,TGCGCCAGCAGCCAAGTTCCCAGGGGCACCGGGGAGCTGTTTTTT,CASSQVPRGTGELFF
TRBJ2-1,.,TRBD2,TRBV7-9,TGTGCCAGCAGCTCGCGGGGGATCTCCTACAATGAGCAGTTCTTC,CASSSRGISYNEQFF
TRBJ2-5,many,.,TRBV5-1,TGCGCCAGCAGCCGGGCCGCGGAAGCAGAGACCCAGTACTTC,CASSRAAEAETQYF
TRBJ2-3,few,.,TRBV4-2,TGTGCCAGCAGCCAACGGCTATTCCCAGATACGCAGTATTTT,CASSQRLFPDTQYF
TRBJ2-7,.,.,TRBV5-6,TGTGCCAGCAGCTTCACGGGACCGGGGGTCTACGAGCAGTACTTC,CASSFTGPGVYEQYF
TRBJ1-1,.,.,TRBV10-3,TGTGCCATCGGAGCACGGGAACCGGGAACTGAAGCTTTCTTT,CAIGAREPGTEAFF
TRBJ2-3,.,.,TRBV6-1,TGTGCCAGCAAGGCGGGGTCGTTTACAGATACGCAGTATTTT,CASKAGSFTDTQYF
TRBJ1-4,.,.,TRBV7-2,TGTGCCAGCAGCTTAGAAAGGAGGATCGAAAAACTGTTTTTT,CASSLERRIEKLFF